This T cell receptor (beta chain) was profiled in a study of beta chain features in type 1 diabetes. TCRB transcripts that were expressed got sequenced, as all of the isolated RNA had been reverse transcribed. Profiling relied on immunoSEQ multiplex PCR, and the TCRdb table lists in-frame clones only, not all of them. Of around 450,000 clones in the sample, around 10% are singletons; the top ten hold around 0.05%. Findings and limits, study-wide: Relative to healthy donors, patients appeared to have naive, central memory and Treg TCRB repertoires that were more similar. Insertion counts at VDJ junctions were lower in type 1 diabetes patients, who also showed more deletions there.

In regard to this clone: Its antigen remains unknown.

This receptor was identified in a woman aged 18 to 35 in good health. The sequenced sample was naive CD4+ T cells from blood.

CDR3: CASSPRGVFNEQFF. CDR3 bases: TGCGCCAGCAGCCCTAGAGGAGTATTCAATGAGCAGTTCTTC. The chain links TRBV4-1 to TRBJ2-1, with unresolved D. Germline assignment: CDR1 MGHRA and CDR2 YSYEKL. The V gene lost 4 bases and the J gene lost 6 bases, with 13 bases spanning the gap. This CDR3 has 14 amino acids.